This T cell receptor beta chain was recorded in a study of blood T cell repertoires in COVID-19. On the study more broadly: Sites across the United States, Italy and Spain contributed samples from acute and convalescent COVID-19.

In the authors' workflow: Amplification with reference gene primers provided the estimates of nucleated cell counts. The assay was immunoSEQ multiplex PCR, and TCRdb's table has in-frame clones only and misses some. The DNA gave D and trimming, while V, J and clone size come from that table. Here the sample spans about 190,000 clones, 82% being singletons. The CDR3 sequence is 17 residues long. V lost 6 bases and J 1 base, leaving 20 bases between the germline ends. Germline V lookup: CDR1 SEHNR, CDR2 FQNEAQ (reference sequence). Sequenced material: peripheral blood. This chain uses TRBV7-9 with TRBJ2-3; D call uncertain. This sequence originates from a woman aged 80 or over with active or convalescent COVID-19. The CDR3 region is CASSSRVSSSGTDTQYF. CDR3 DNA: TGTGCCAGCAGTTCACGGGTGAGCTCCTCGGGCACAGATACGCAGTATTTT.